Listed below are T cell receptor beta chains from one sample, sequenced in a study of blood T cell repertoires in COVID-19. Libraries were prepared by immunoSEQ multiplex PCR; TCRdb keeps only in-frame clonotypes and omits some of them. Found here are over 200,000 clones, around 88% of them singletons; the top ten hold roughly 10%. Material: PBMCs or T cells enriched from blood (not recorded which). The receptors come from a man aged 40-55 years who had recovered from COVID-19. The CDR3 runs from the conserved cysteine through the conserved F or W. Fields, in order: J gene, clone size, D gene, V gene, CDR3 protein, CDR3 DNA. The D gene is left open where the match is weak. Clone size is not always given. Where it is, it says once, few, many or a class for expanded clones.

J gene: TRBJ1-3
clone size: .
D gene: .
V gene: TRBV25-1
CDR3 protein: CASSDTGIVNTIYF
CDR3 DNA: TGTGCCAGCAGTGACACAGGGATTGTAAACACCATATATTTT

J gene: TRBJ2-7
clone size: .
D gene: TRBD2
V gene: TRBV28
CDR3 protein: CASSLEVTSAYYEQYF
CDR3 DNA: TGTGCCAGCAGTTTAGAGGTAACTAGCGCGTACTACGAGCAGTACTTC

J gene: TRBJ1-1
clone size: .
D gene: .
V gene: TRBV5-8
CDR3 protein: CASSLAQANTEAFF
CDR3 DNA: TGTGCCAGCAGCTTGGCACAGGCGAACACTGAAGCTTTCTTT

J gene: TRBJ2-7
clone size: .
D gene: TRBD1
V gene: TRBV7-8
CDR3 protein: CASSSDRSSYEQYF
CDR3 DNA: TGTGCCAGCAGCTCGGACAGGTCCTCCTACGAGCAGTACTTC

J gene: TRBJ2-1
clone size: .
D gene: TRBD2
V gene: TRBV7-8
CDR3 protein: CASSLYASSGGYNEQFF
CDR3 DNA: TGTGCCAGCAGCTTGTACGCCTCTAGCGGGGGGTACAATGAGCAGTTCTTC

J gene: TRBJ1-4
clone size: .
D gene: TRBD1
V gene: TRBV9
CDR3 protein: CASSPGTGSEEKLFF
CDR3 DNA: TGTGCCAGCAGCCCAGGGACAGGGTCGGAGGAAAAACTGTTTTTT

J gene: TRBJ1-2
clone size: .
D gene: .
V gene: TRBV11-2
CDR3 protein: CASSLVENGYTF
CDR3 DNA: TGTGCCAGCAGCTTAGTAGAGAACGGCTACACCTTC

J gene: TRBJ2-1
clone size: .
D gene: .
V gene: TRBV20-1
CDR3 protein: CSASKNPYNEQFF
CDR3 DNA: TGCAGTGCTAGTAAAAATCCGTACAATGAGCAGTTCTTC

J gene: TRBJ1-5
clone size: .
D gene: TRBD1
V gene: TRBV5-5
CDR3 protein: CASSLGGGSQPQHF
CDR3 DNA: TGTGCCAGCAGCTTGGGAGGGGGCAGTCAGCCCCAGCATTTT

J gene: TRBJ2-5
clone size: .
D gene: .
V gene: TRBV6-5
CDR3 protein: CASSYSPGKETQYF
CDR3 DNA: TGTGCCAGCAGTTACTCGCCTGGCAAAGAGACCCAGTACTTC

J gene: TRBJ2-1
clone size: .
D gene: TRBD1
V gene: TRBV15
CDR3 protein: CATRVQGAYNEQFF
CDR3 DNA: TGTGCCACCAGGGTGCAGGGGGCCTACAATGAGCAGTTCTTC

J gene: TRBJ2-3
clone size: once
D gene: TRBD2
V gene: TRBV7-3
CDR3 protein: CASSPGLAGGPGTDTQYF
CDR3 DNA: TGTGCCAGCAGCCCGGGACTAGCGGGAGGGCCCGGCACAGATACGCAGTATTTT

J gene: TRBJ1-2
clone size: .
D gene: .
V gene: TRBV30
CDR3 protein: CAWRRHLNGYTF
CDR3 DNA: TGTGCCTGGAGGCGCCACTTAAATGGCTACACCTTC

J gene: TRBJ2-3
clone size: .
D gene: .
V gene: TRBV2
CDR3 protein: CASSEAPGGTDTQYF
CDR3 DNA: TGTGCCAGCAGTGAAGCGCCGGGGGGCACAGATACGCAGTATTTT

J gene: TRBJ1-4
clone size: .
D gene: TRBD1
V gene: TRBV28
CDR3 protein: CASSFERTGALKLFF
CDR3 DNA: TGTGCCAGCAGTTTCGAGCGGACAGGGGCCCTCAAACTGTTTTTT

J gene: TRBJ2-7
clone size: .
D gene: TRBD1
V gene: TRBV7-6
CDR3 protein: CASTKSDRVGEQYF
CDR3 DNA: TGTGCCAGCACCAAATCGGACAGGGTTGGCGAGCAGTACTTC

J gene: TRBJ2-7
clone size: .
D gene: .
V gene: TRBV15
CDR3 protein: CASSEEDSSYEQYF
CDR3 DNA: TGTGCCAGCTCAGAGGAAGACAGCTCCTACGAGCAGTACTTC

J gene: TRBJ2-1
clone size: .
D gene: TRBD1
V gene: TRBV25-1
CDR3 protein: CASSRDRGLVEQFF
CDR3 DNA: TGTGCCAGCTCCCGGGACAGGGGGCTCGTTGAGCAGTTCTTC

J gene: TRBJ1-4
clone size: few
D gene: TRBD1
V gene: TRBV3-1/TRBV3-2
CDR3 protein: CASSHRGRGEKLFF
CDR3 DNA: TGTGCCAGCAGCCACAGGGGGCGGGGAGAAAAACTGTTTTTT

J gene: TRBJ2-7
clone size: few
D gene: TRBD1
V gene: TRBV4-1
CDR3 protein: CASSQPRDRPYEQYF
CDR3 DNA: TGCGCCAGCAGCCAACCACGGGACAGACCCTACGAGCAGTACTTC

J gene: TRBJ1-4
clone size: .
D gene: TRBD1
V gene: TRBV7-2
CDR3 protein: CASSPRDRATNEKLFF
CDR3 DNA: TGTGCCAGCAGCCCCAGAGACAGGGCAACTAATGAAAAACTGTTTTTT

J gene: TRBJ1-2
clone size: .
D gene: .
V gene: TRBV6-5
CDR3 protein: CASSYSTGSSYGYTF
CDR3 DNA: TGTGCCAGCAGTTACTCAACAGGTTCGAGCTATGGCTACACCTTC

J gene: TRBJ1-5
clone size: once
D gene: .
V gene: TRBV19
CDR3 protein: CATKGDGYSNQPQHF
CDR3 DNA: TGTGCCACTAAGGGGGACGGATATAGCAATCAGCCCCAGCATTTT

J gene: TRBJ2-5
clone size: .
D gene: TRBD2
V gene: TRBV9
CDR3 protein: CASSPRGTSGLQETQYF
CDR3 DNA: TGTGCCAGCAGCCCCCGGGGGACTAGCGGACTTCAAGAGACCCAGTACTTC

J gene: TRBJ2-1
clone size: .
D gene: TRBD2
V gene: TRBV7-3
CDR3 protein: CASSLRTSPYNEQFF
CDR3 DNA: TGTGCCAGCAGCTTGCGGACTAGTCCCTACAATGAGCAGTTCTTC

J gene: TRBJ2-5
clone size: .
D gene: .
V gene: TRBV3-1/TRBV3-2
CDR3 protein: CASSRTNQETQYF
CDR3 DNA: TGTGCCAGCAGCCGAACTAACCAAGAGACCCAGTACTTC

J gene: TRBJ1-5
clone size: .
D gene: .
V gene: TRBV6-2/TRBV6-3
CDR3 protein: CASSPGGENQPQHF
CDR3 DNA: TGTGCCAGCAGCCCCGGCGGGGAGAATCAGCCCCAGCATTTT

J gene: TRBJ2-5
clone size: .
D gene: .
V gene: TRBV7-8
CDR3 protein: CASSLNRQDDQETQYF
CDR3 DNA: TGTGCCAGCAGCTTAAACAGACAGGATGACCAAGAGACCCAGTACTTC

J gene: TRBJ1-2
clone size: .
D gene: TRBD1
V gene: TRBV19
CDR3 protein: CASSTGQAIATNYGYTF
CDR3 DNA: TGTGCCAGTAGTACGGGACAGGCGATAGCGACTAACTATGGCTACACCTTC

J gene: TRBJ1-6
clone size: .
D gene: .
V gene: TRBV6-5
CDR3 protein: CASSYWQGDSPLHF
CDR3 DNA: TGTGCCAGCAGTTACTGGCAGGGCGATTCACCCCTCCACTTT

J gene: TRBJ1-2
clone size: once
D gene: TRBD1
V gene: TRBV4-1
CDR3 protein: CASSQGRGPGTGNHYGYTF
CDR3 DNA: TGCGCCAGCAGCCAAGGCAGGGGGCCCGGGACAGGTAATCACTATGGCTACACCTTC

J gene: TRBJ2-3
clone size: .
D gene: .
V gene: TRBV19
CDR3 protein: CASRLAGTDTQYF
CDR3 DNA: TGTGCCAGTAGACTAGCTGGGACAGATACGCAGTATTTT

J gene: TRBJ1-3
clone size: .
D gene: TRBD1
V gene: TRBV4-1
CDR3 protein: CASSVDSGGYGNTIYF
CDR3 DNA: TGCGCCAGCAGCGTAGACTCAGGGGGCTATGGAAACACCATATATTTT

J gene: TRBJ2-2
clone size: .
D gene: .
V gene: TRBV9
CDR3 protein: CASRERTNTGELFF
CDR3 DNA: TGTGCCAGCCGAGAGCGAACGAACACCGGGGAGCTGTTTTTT

J gene: TRBJ2-1
clone size: .
D gene: TRBD2
V gene: TRBV9
CDR3 protein: CASSVRGSGAYNEQFF
CDR3 DNA: TGTGCCAGCAGCGTTCGCGGGAGTGGGGCCTACAATGAGCAGTTCTTC

J gene: TRBJ2-3
clone size: .
D gene: .
V gene: TRBV3-1/TRBV3-2
CDR3 protein: CASSVGGRTDTQYF
CDR3 DNA: TGTGCCAGCAGCGTAGGGGGACGCACAGATACGCAGTATTTT

J gene: TRBJ2-5
clone size: .
D gene: .
V gene: TRBV11-2
CDR3 protein: CASSLGAGQETQYF
CDR3 DNA: TGTGCCAGCAGCTTAGGGGCTGGGCAAGAGACCCAGTACTTC

J gene: TRBJ2-7
clone size: .
D gene: TRBD1
V gene: TRBV19
CDR3 protein: CASSTPNRGSYEQYF
CDR3 DNA: TGTGCCAGTAGTACTCCCAACAGGGGGTCCTACGAGCAGTACTTC

J gene: TRBJ2-3
clone size: .
D gene: TRBD2
V gene: TRBV2
CDR3 protein: CASRASGGSTDTQYF
CDR3 DNA: TGTGCCAGCAGGGCTAGCGGGGGGAGCACAGATACGCAGTATTTT

J gene: TRBJ2-5
clone size: .
D gene: TRBD1
V gene: TRBV7-2
CDR3 protein: CASSSNRGQETQYF
CDR3 DNA: TGTGCCAGCAGCTCCAACAGGGGGCAAGAGACCCAGTACTTC

J gene: TRBJ2-7
clone size: .
D gene: TRBD2
V gene: TRBV19
CDR3 protein: CASSKGLAGGQDEQYF
CDR3 DNA: TGTGCCAGTAGTAAGGGACTAGCGGGAGGACAGGACGAGCAGTACTTC

J gene: TRBJ1-1
clone size: .
D gene: TRBD1
V gene: TRBV7-3
CDR3 protein: CASSLGGTANTEAFF
CDR3 DNA: TGTGCCAGCAGCTTAGGGGGGACAGCGAACACTGAAGCTTTCTTT

J gene: TRBJ1-4
clone size: .
D gene: .
V gene: TRBV2
CDR3 protein: CASDWYRNEKLFF
CDR3 DNA: TGTGCCAGCGACTGGTACCGTAATGAAAAACTGTTTTTT

J gene: TRBJ2-1
clone size: .
D gene: .
V gene: TRBV7-9
CDR3 protein: CASSLGGLYNEQFF
CDR3 DNA: TGTGCCAGCAGCTTGGGTGGACTGTACAATGAGCAGTTCTTC

J gene: TRBJ1-2
clone size: .
D gene: TRBD1
V gene: TRBV14
CDR3 protein: CASSHPDRGNGYTF
CDR3 DNA: TGTGCCAGCAGCCATCCTGACAGGGGAAATGGCTACACCTTC

J gene: TRBJ2-7
clone size: .
D gene: TRBD1
V gene: TRBV19
CDR3 protein: CASSHLAGGKSYEQYF
CDR3 DNA: TGTGCCAGTAGTCACCTCGCAGGGGGCAAATCCTACGAGCAGTACTTC

J gene: TRBJ2-1
clone size: once
D gene: TRBD2
V gene: TRBV11-3
CDR3 protein: CASSLSGGSSYNEQFF
CDR3 DNA: TGTGCCAGCAGCTTATCGGGGGGATCGTCCTACAATGAGCAGTTCTTC

J gene: TRBJ2-2
clone size: .
D gene: .
V gene: TRBV11-2
CDR3 protein: CASSPRGAMNTGELFF
CDR3 DNA: TGTGCCAGCAGCCCTCGGGGTGCGATGAACACCGGGGAGCTGTTTTTT

J gene: TRBJ1-1
clone size: .
D gene: TRBD1
V gene: TRBV5-1
CDR3 protein: CASRQGLGNLNTEAFF
CDR3 DNA: TGCGCCAGCAGACAGGGGCTCGGGAACTTGAACACTGAAGCTTTCTTT

J gene: TRBJ1-1
clone size: .
D gene: .
V gene: TRBV6-5
CDR3 protein: CASTTGGRSNTEAFF
CDR3 DNA: TGTGCCAGCACCACCGGGGGACGTTCGAACACTGAAGCTTTCTTT

J gene: TRBJ1-2
clone size: .
D gene: .
V gene: TRBV6-1
CDR3 protein: CASSESGNVGYTF
CDR3 DNA: TGTGCCAGCAGTGAGTCAGGGAACGTCGGCTACACCTTC

J gene: TRBJ2-7
clone size: .
D gene: TRBD2
V gene: TRBV7-3
CDR3 protein: CASSKGGSYEQYF
CDR3 DNA: TGTGCCAGCAGTAAGGGAGGGTCCTACGAGCAGTACTTC

J gene: TRBJ1-2
clone size: .
D gene: .
V gene: TRBV30
CDR3 protein: CAWSDSYGYTF
CDR3 DNA: TGTGCCTGGAGTGACAGCTATGGCTACACCTTC

J gene: TRBJ1-2
clone size: .
D gene: .
V gene: TRBV6-2/TRBV6-3
CDR3 protein: CASSPVSNYGYTF
CDR3 DNA: TGTGCCAGCAGCCCCGTTTCGAACTATGGCTACACCTTC

J gene: TRBJ2-7
clone size: once
D gene: TRBD2
V gene: TRBV2
CDR3 protein: CASKAGGNPYEQYF
CDR3 DNA: TGTGCCAGCAAAGCGGGAGGGAATCCATACGAGCAGTACTTC

J gene: TRBJ1-5
clone size: .
D gene: .
V gene: TRBV19
CDR3 protein: CASSMGREGYQPQHF
CDR3 DNA: TGTGCCAGTAGTATGGGCAGGGAGGGATATCAGCCCCAGCATTTT

J gene: TRBJ1-2
clone size: .
D gene: TRBD1
V gene: TRBV7-8
CDR3 protein: CASSFPGQGDYGYTF
CDR3 DNA: TGTGCCAGCAGCTTTCCGGGACAGGGAGACTATGGCTACACCTTC